This record looks at one T cell receptor (beta chain) sequence and its context. Antigen unknown. This sample is drawn from a study of graft-versus-host responses after intestinal transplantation. Study at large: All recipients got anti-thymocyte globulin induction, then tacrolimus and steroids for 2 to 4 years. Findings and caveats of the study: HvG clone declines early post-transplant were associated with peak circulating GvH levels. When patients had graft-donor T cell macrochimerism, their allografts held high graft-versus-host to host-versus-graft clonal ratios. Recipient bone marrow held GvH clones, some seen earlier in ileum or blood.

The table came from immunoSEQ multiplex PCR; TCRdb's copy has only in-frame clones and leaves some out. The table records about 150,000 clones, about 93% of them present only once. The receptor's source is a human donor who received an intestinal transplant. Sequenced here: unstimulated CD4+ T cells sorted from spleen or lymph node cells, sampled before intestinal transplant.

CDR3 sequence (DNA): TGCGCCAGCAGCTTGGCTTTTAGCGGGAGCTCCTACGAGCAGTACTTC. Protein product: CASSLAFSGSSYEQYF. The chain combines TRBV5-1 with TRBJ2-7; 9 bases agree with TRBD2. The germline CDR1 and CDR2 sequences are SGHRS and YFSETQ. V shed 0 bases, J shed 0 bases, and the junction held 4 bases outside the gene matches. CDR3 size: 16 residues.